The clone carrying this T cell receptor (beta chain) was recorded a few times. Germline CDR1 and CDR2: MGHRA and YSYEKL. The CDR3 consists of 15 residues. Losses at the gene ends were 1 base for V and 11 bases for J; bases not matched to a gene: 8. The data are from a study of blood T cell repertoires in COVID-19. About the research overall: In each case, the material was cDNA or gDNA derived from T cells, B-cell-depleted T cells, or PBMCs.

Assay used: immunoSEQ multiplex PCR; TCRdb lists only in-frame clones, some missing. The data show roughly 120,000 clones, with 60% to 80% seen just once and about 6.3% held by the top ten. What was sequenced was peripheral blood. This chain connects TRBV4-1 to TRBJ1-6, with 7 bases matching TRBD1. This TCR derives from an elderly man with COVID-19, enrolled during active disease. The CDR3 protein is CASSQVSRGIAPLHF. The DNA for the CDR3 is TGCGCCAGCAGCCAAGTCTCCAGGGGGATCGCACCCCTCCACTTT.